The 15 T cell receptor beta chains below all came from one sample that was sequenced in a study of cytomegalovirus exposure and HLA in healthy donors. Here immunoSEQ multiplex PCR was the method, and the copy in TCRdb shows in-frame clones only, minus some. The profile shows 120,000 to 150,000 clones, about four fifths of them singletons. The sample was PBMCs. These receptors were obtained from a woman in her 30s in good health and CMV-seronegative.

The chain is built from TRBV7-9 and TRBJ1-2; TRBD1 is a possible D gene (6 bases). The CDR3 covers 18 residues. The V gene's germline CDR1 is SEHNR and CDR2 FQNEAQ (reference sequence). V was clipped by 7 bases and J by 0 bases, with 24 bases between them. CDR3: CASTSHNRVLVSNYGYTF. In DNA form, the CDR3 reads TGTGCCAGCACCTCCCATAACAGGGTTCTCGTTTCTAACTATGGCTACACCTTC.

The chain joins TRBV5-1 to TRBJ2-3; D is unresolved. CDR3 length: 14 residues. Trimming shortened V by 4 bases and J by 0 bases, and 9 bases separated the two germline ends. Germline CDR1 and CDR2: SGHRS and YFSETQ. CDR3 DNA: TGCGCCAGCAGCATAGCATCTAGCACAGATACGCAGTATTTT. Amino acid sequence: CASSIASSTDTQYF.

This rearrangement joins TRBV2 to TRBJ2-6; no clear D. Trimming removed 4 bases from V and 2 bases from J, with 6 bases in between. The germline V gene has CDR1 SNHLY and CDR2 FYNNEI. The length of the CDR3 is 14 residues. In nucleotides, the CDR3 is TGTGCCAGCAGTGGTGAGGCTGGGGCCAACGTCCTGACTTTC. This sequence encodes CASSGEAGANVLTF.

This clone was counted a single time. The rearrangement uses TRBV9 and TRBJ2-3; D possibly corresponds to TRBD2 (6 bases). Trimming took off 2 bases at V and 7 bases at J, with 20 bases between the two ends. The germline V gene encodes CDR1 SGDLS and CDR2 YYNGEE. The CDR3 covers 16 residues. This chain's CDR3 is CASSVLGGAVTNTQYF. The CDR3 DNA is TGTGCCAGCAGCGTCCTAGGCGGGGCGGTCACTAATACGCAGTATTTT.

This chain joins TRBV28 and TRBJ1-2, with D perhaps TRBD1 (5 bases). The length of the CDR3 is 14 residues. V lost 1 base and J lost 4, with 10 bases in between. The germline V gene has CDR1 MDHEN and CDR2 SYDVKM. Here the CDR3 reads CASSLYQGGYGYTF. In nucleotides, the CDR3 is TGTGCCAGCAGTTTATACCAGGGCGGCTATGGCTACACCTTC.

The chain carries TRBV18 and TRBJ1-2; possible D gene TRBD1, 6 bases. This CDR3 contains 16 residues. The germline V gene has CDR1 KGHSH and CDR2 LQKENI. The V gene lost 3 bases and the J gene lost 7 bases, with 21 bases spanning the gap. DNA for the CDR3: TGTGCCAGCTCACCTGATGCTGGGGGCTGGGGTTCTGGCTACACCTTC. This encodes CASSPDAGGWGSGYTF.

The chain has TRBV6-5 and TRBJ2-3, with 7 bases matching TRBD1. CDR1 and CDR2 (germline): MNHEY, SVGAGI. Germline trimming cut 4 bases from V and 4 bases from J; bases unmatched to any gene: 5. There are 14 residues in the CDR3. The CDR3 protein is CASSSQGSADTQYF. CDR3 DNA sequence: TGTGCCAGCAGTTCACAGGGGTCAGCAGATACGCAGTATTTT.

The chain's CDR3 is CASSRTGVNEQFF. Here the CDR3 DNA reads TGTGCCAGCAGCCGTACGGGGGTGAATGAGCAGTTCTTC. The chain couples TRBV6-4 to TRBJ2-1; TRBD2 is a possible D gene (6 bases). Trimming removed 6 bases at V and 7 bases at J, with 13 bases between. The CDR3 consists of 13 residues. CDR1 MRHNA and CDR2 SNTAGT come from the germline V gene.

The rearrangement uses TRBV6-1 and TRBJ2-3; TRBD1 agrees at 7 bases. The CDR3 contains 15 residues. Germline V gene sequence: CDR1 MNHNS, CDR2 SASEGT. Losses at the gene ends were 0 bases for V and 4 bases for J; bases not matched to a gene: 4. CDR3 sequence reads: CASSEAHRGADTQYF. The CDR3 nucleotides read TGTGCCAGCAGTGAAGCGCACAGGGGAGCAGATACGCAGTATTTT.

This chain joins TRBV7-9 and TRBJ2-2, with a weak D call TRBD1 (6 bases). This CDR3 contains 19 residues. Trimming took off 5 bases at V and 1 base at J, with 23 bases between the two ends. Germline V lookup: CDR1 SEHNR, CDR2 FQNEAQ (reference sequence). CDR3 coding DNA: TGTGCCAGCAGCCAGACGAGACTCGGACAGACAGAGAACACCGGGGAGCTGTTTTTT. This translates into CASSQTRLGQTENTGELFF.

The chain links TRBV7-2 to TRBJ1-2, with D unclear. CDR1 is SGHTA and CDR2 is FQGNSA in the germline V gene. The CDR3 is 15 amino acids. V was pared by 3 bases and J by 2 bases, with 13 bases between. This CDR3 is CASSFRGRANYGYTF. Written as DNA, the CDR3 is TGTGCCAGCAGCTTTCGGGGAAGGGCGAACTATGGCTACACCTTC.

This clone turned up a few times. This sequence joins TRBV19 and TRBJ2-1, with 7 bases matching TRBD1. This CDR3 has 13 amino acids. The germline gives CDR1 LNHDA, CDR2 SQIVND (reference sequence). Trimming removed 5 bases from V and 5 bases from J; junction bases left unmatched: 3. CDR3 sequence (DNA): TGTGCCAGTAGTGATACAGGGGACAATGAGCAGTTCTTC. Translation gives CASSDTGDNEQFF.

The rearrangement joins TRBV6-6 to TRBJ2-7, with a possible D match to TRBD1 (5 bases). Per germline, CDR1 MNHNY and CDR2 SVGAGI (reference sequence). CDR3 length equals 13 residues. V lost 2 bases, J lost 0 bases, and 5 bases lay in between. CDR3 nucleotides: TGTGCCAGCAGTTACGGACACTCCTACGAGCAGTACTTC. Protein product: CASSYGHSYEQYF.

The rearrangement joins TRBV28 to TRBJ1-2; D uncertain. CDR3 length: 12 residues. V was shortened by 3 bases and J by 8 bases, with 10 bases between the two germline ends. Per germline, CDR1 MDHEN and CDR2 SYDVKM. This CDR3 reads CASSLAARGYTF. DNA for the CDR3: TGTGCCAGCAGTTTGGCAGCGAGGGGCTACACCTTC.

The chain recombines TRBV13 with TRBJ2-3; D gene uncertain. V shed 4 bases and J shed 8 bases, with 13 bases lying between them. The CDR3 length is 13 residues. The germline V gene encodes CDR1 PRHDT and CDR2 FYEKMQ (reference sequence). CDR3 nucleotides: TGTGCCAGCAGCTCGATCGGAGCAACTACGCAGTATTTT. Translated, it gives CASSSIGATTQYF. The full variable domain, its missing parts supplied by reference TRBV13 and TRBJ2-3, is AAGVIQSPRHLIKEKRETATLKCYPIPRHDTVYWYQQGPGQDPQFLISFYEKMQSDKGSIPDRFSAQQFSDYHSELNMSSLELGDSALYFCASSSIGATTQYFGPGTRLTVL.